Following are 18 T cell receptor beta chains from one sample sequenced in a study of cytomegalovirus exposure and HLA in healthy donors. The primer mix had 60 Vbeta and 13 Jbeta primers. TCRdb keeps only in-frame clones here, not all; method: immunoSEQ multiplex PCR. The table shows around 140,000 clones, with 65% to 80% occurring only once. The sequencing sample was made of PBMCs. These receptors were taken from a woman under 30 in good health and CMV-seronegative.

This rearrangement joins TRBV4-1 to TRBJ2-3; D is possibly TRBD2 (7 bases). The CDR3 is 22 residues long. V shed 0 bases and J shed 5 bases, with 33 bases lying between them. CDR1 is MGHRA, CDR2 YSYEKL, per germline. CDR3 amino acids: CASSQDFGGGDLASLWGDTQYF. The CDR3 DNA reads as TGCGCCAGCAGCCAAGATTTCGGAGGGGGGGATTTAGCGAGCCTTTGGGGAGATACGCAGTATTTT.

The V gene is TRBV29-1, the J gene TRBJ2-5; 11 bases are a match to TRBD2. The CDR3 covers 15 residues. V lost 0 bases to trimming and J lost 4 bases; unmatched junction nucleotides: 4. The germline V gene has CDR1 SQVTM and CDR2 ANQGSEA. As DNA, the CDR3 is TGCAGCGTTGAAGACGTTGGACTAGCGGGAGAGACCCAGTACTTC. Translating gives CSVEDVGLAGETQYF.

This clone was detected a few times. The chain employs TRBV6-1 and TRBJ1-4, with 7 nucleotides matching TRBD1. V dropped 6 bases and J dropped 7; count of bases not matched to a gene: 2. This CDR3 is built from 12 residues. Germline-derived CDR1 and CDR2 are MNHNS and SASEGT. As DNA, the CDR3 is TGTGCCAGCAGGCAGGGGGGTGAAAAACTGTTTTTT. Translating gives CASRQGGEKLFF.

This clone was picked up a small number of times. J is TRBJ2-3 and V is TRBV7-2; D possibly corresponds to TRBD2 (6 bases). This CDR3 has 15 residues. CDR1 is SGHTA, CDR2 FQGNSA, per germline. Between the trimmed V and J ends, which lost 11 bases and 0 bases, there was a span of 18 bases. The CDR3 DNA reads as TGTGCCGGATCCCCGGGCGGGACCAGCACAGATACGCAGTATTTT. This sequence encodes CAGSPGGTSTDTQYF. Filled out from reference TRBV7-2 and TRBJ2-3, the complete variable domain reads GAGVSQSPSNKVTEKGKDVELRCDPISGHTALYWYRQSLGQGLEFLIYFQGNSAPDKSGLPSDRFSAERTGGSVSTLTIQRTQQEDSAVYLCAGSPGGTSTDTQYFGPGTRLTVL.

V is TRBV4-1 and J is TRBJ2-3; 7 bases align to TRBD1. CDR1 is MGHRA, CDR2 YSYEKL, per germline. Unmatched junction bases numbered 9, after V lost 4 bases and J lost 2 bases. The CDR3 is 16 amino acids. CDR3 in DNA: TGCGCCAGCAGCCCCCGGACAGGTCCGAACACAGATACGCAGTATTTT. Amino acids: CASSPRTGPNTDTQYF.

The chain joins TRBV20-1 to TRBJ2-5, with unresolved D. The CDR3 is made up of 11 amino acids. The germline V gene has CDR1 DFQATT and CDR2 SNEGSKA (reference sequence). The germline V and J ends were trimmed by 6 bases and 4 bases, with 9 bases remaining between them. CDR3 protein: CSAASPETQYF. In nucleotides, the CDR3 is TGCAGTGCCGCTAGTCCAGAGACCCAGTACTTC.

The sample holds a few counts of this clone. The V and J genes are TRBV29-1 and TRBJ2-1; D is perhaps TRBD1 (5 bases). The germline CDR1 and CDR2 sequences are SQVTM and ANQGSEA. This CDR3 has 16 residues. V was cut by 4 bases and J by 0 bases, with 16 bases left in between. CDR3 bases: TGCAGCGTTGGGGTCTTAGGGGATTACTCCTACAATGAGCAGTTCTTC. It codes for CSVGVLGDYSYNEQFF.

The CDR3, as DNA: TGTGCCAGCTACGGGACAGCCTTTGAGACCCAGTACTTC. Protein product: CASYGTAFETQYF. This sequence joins TRBV6-1 and TRBJ2-5, with 7 bases that match TRBD1. Germline values: CDR1 MNHNS, CDR2 SASEGT. The V and J ends lost 8 bases and 5 bases, in that order; junction bases with no gene match: 8. The length of the CDR3 is 13 residues.

This chain uses TRBV18 with TRBJ2-3; unclear D gene. The CDR3 is 14 residues long. The V gene lost 3 bases and the J gene lost 0 bases, with 7 bases spanning the gap. Germline CDR1 KGHSH, CDR2 LQKENI. DNA for the CDR3: TGTGCCAGCTCACCCACTAAAAGCACAGATACGCAGTATTTT. Protein product: CASSPTKSTDTQYF. The variable domain in full, with the rest retrieved from reference TRBV18 and TRBJ2-3, is NAGVMQNPRHLVRRRGQEARLRCSPMKGHSHVYWYRQLPEEGLKFMVYLQKENIIDESGMPKERFSAEFPKEGPSILRIQQVVRGDSAAYFCASSPTKSTDTQYFGPGTRLTVL.

The chain employs TRBV2 and TRBJ2-7, with 15 bases lining up with TRBD2. J gave up 6 bases and V 6 bases, and 3 bases lay outside the gene matches. Per germline, CDR1 SNHLY and CDR2 FYNNEI. This CDR3 is built from 14 residues. CDR3 DNA: TGTGCCAGCAGCCGGACTAGCGGGAGGGGCGAGCAGTACTTC. Its protein product is CASSRTSGRGEQYF.

The chain couples TRBV5-1 to TRBJ2-1; 9 bases fit TRBD2. J gave up 3 bases and V 3 bases, and 7 bases lay outside the gene matches. This CDR3 region has 16 residues. The germline gives CDR1 SGHRS, CDR2 YFSETQ. The CDR3 is CASSSLAGEDYNEQFF. CDR3 coding DNA: TGCGCCAGCAGCTCCTTAGCGGGAGAGGACTACAATGAGCAGTTCTTC. The full variable domain, rest sourced from reference TRBV5-1 and TRBJ2-1, is KAGVTQTPRYLIKTRGQQVTLSCSPISGHRSVSWYQQTPGQGLQFLFEYFSETQRNKGNFPGRFSGRQFSNSRSEMNVSTLELGDSALYLCASSSLAGEDYNEQFFGPGTRLTVL.

The chain combines TRBV5-6 with TRBJ2-1, with TRBD2 matching over 11 bases. CDR1 SGHDT and CDR2 YYEEEE come from the germline V gene. This CDR3 comprises 16 residues. The ends lost 4 bases at V and 4 bases at J; junction bases unmatched: 7. Here the CDR3 reads CASSLETSGKYNEQFF. In nucleotides, the CDR3 is TGTGCCAGCAGCCTGGAGACTAGCGGGAAGTACAATGAGCAGTTCTTC.

The genes are TRBV4-2 and TRBJ1-4; no clear D gene. The ends were cut back, 0 bases at V and 10 bases at J, with 6 bases in the middle. The germline gives CDR1 LGHNA, CDR2 YNFKEQ. The CDR3 is made up of 12 amino acids. This CDR3 reads CASSQDISKLFF. For the CDR3, the DNA is TGTGCCAGCAGCCAAGATATTTCAAAACTGTTTTTT.

The chain is built from TRBV27 and TRBJ2-7, with 8 bases that match TRBD2. The V and J ends lost 5 bases and 3 bases, in that order; junction bases with no gene match: 9. The CDR3 totals 15 residues. Germline V CDR1 and CDR2: MNHEY, SMNVEV (reference sequence). CDR3 amino acids: CASSPPGLEYYEQYF. DNA of the CDR3: TGTGCCAGCAGTCCGCCGGGACTAGAATACTACGAGCAGTACTTC.

This CDR3 reads CASSSISHSRGLTEAFF. DNA for the CDR3: TGTGCCAGCAGTTCCATATCCCACTCCAGGGGGCTAACTGAAGCTTTCTTT. The rearrangement uses TRBV27 and TRBJ1-1, with TRBD1 matching over 8 bases. The trim removed 4 bases at V and 5 bases at J, leaving 15 bases unmatched. The CDR3 has 17 residues. Germline loops: CDR1 MNHEY, CDR2 SMNVEV (reference sequence).

V usage is TRBV7-6 and J usage is TRBJ2-7, with 8 nucleotides matching TRBD2. Germline CDR1 and CDR2: SGHVS and FNYEAQ. The CDR3 covers 13 residues. V lost 4 bases and J lost 6; bases outside the gene matches: 5. The CDR3: CASSSGTRGEQYF. The CDR3 DNA sequence: TGTGCCAGCAGCTCCGGGACTAGAGGCGAGCAGTACTTC. Drawing the rest from reference TRBV7-6 and TRBJ2-7, the complete variable domain is GAGVSQSPRYKVTKRGQDVALRCDPISGHVSLYWYRQALGQGPEFLTYFNYEAQQDKSGLPNDRFSAERPEGSISTLTIQRTEQRDSAMYRCASSSGTRGEQYFGPGTRLTVT.

The chain couples TRBV5-6 to TRBJ2-5; 9 nucleotides agree with TRBD2. The V segment lost 3 bases and the J segment 4 bases; nucleotides outside the gene matches: 7. The CDR3 loop spans 15 amino acids. From germline, CDR1 is SGHDT and CDR2 YYEEEE. The CDR3: CASSSVAGERETQYF. CDR3 coding DNA: TGTGCCAGCAGCTCTGTAGCGGGAGAGCGAGAGACCCAGTACTTC.

The chain combines TRBV12-5 with TRBJ2-2, with 8 nucleotides matching TRBD2. The CDR3 extends over 18 amino acids. The junction had 16 bases not matched to a gene; V was cut back by 4 bases and J by 6 bases. From germline, CDR1 is LGHNT and CDR2 FRNRAP. CDR3 nucleotides: TGTGCTAGTGGTTCCCTCCTCTTTGGTCTGCGGGAGGCCGGGGAGCTGTTTTTT. The encoded protein is CASGSLLFGLREAGELFF.